These 15 T cell receptor beta chains were all obtained from the same sample, sequenced in a study of shared clonotypes between healthy human individuals. Method: immunoSEQ multiplex PCR; TCRdb's copy keeps in-frame clones and lacks some. This table has 2,500,000 or so clones, around nine tenths appearing once. Sequencing input: naive CD4+ T cells sorted from blood. Subset noted: CD45RA+ positively selected. The receptors derive from a man between 18 and 35 years old in good health.

This clone was counted only a few times. In the same sample, other DNA sequences code for this CDR3. The chain has TRBV28 and TRBJ1-2; possible D gene TRBD1, 5 bases. CDR1 and CDR2 from the germline V gene are MDHEN and SYDVKM. The CDR3 runs 13 residues. V gave up 4 bases and J gave up 4 bases, with 10 bases separating them. The CDR3 spells CASSSGTAYGYTF. CDR3 DNA: TGTGCCAGCAGTTCTGGGACGGCCTATGGCTACACCTTC.

This chain connects TRBV19 to TRBJ2-3, with 7 bases that match TRBD2. The CDR3 extends over 14 amino acids. J gave up 2 bases and V 7 bases, and 6 bases lay outside the gene matches. Per the germline V gene, CDR1 is LNHDA and CDR2 is SQIVND (reference sequence). The CDR3 is CASISGPPTDTQYF. The CDR3 bases are TGTGCCAGTATTAGCGGGCCTCCCACAGATACGCAGTATTTT.

V and J are TRBV7-9 and TRBJ2-3, with TRBD2 identical over 10 bases. Germline V gives CDR1 SEHNR, CDR2 FQNEAQ (reference sequence). This CDR3 comprises 15 residues. The V segment lost 5 bases and the J segment 6 bases; nucleotides outside the gene matches: 8. CDR3: CASSPSGRAVDTQYF. The CDR3 DNA is TGTGCCAGCAGCCCAAGCGGGAGGGCCGTGGATACGCAGTATTTT. The whole variable domain, filled in from reference TRBV7-9 and TRBJ2-3, reads DTGVSQNPRHKITKRGQNVTFRCDPISEHNRLYWYRQTLGQGPEFLTYFQNEAQLEKSRLLSDRFSAERPKGSFSTLEIQRTEQGDSAMYLCASSPSGRAVDTQYFGPGTRLTVL.

The gene calls are TRBV7-9 and TRBJ1-6; 10 bases are a match to TRBD1. After removal of 5 bases from V and 7 bases from J, the junction contained 8 bases not matched to a gene. CDR1 SEHNR and CDR2 FQNEAQ come from the germline V gene (reference sequence). The CDR3 loop spans 16 amino acids. CDR3 loop: CASSARRDRGNSPLHF. The CDR3 DNA sequence: TGTGCCAGCAGCGCGCGTAGGGACAGGGGAAATTCACCCCTCCACTTT.

The chain carries TRBV10-3 and TRBJ2-1, with 9 bases matching TRBD2. J gave up 3 bases and V 5 bases, and 5 bases lay outside the gene matches. This CDR3 is 15 amino acids long. The V gene's germline CDR1 is ENHRY and CDR2 SYGVKD. CDR3 nucleotide sequence: TGTGCCATCAGTCCGCGGGGGGGCAACTACAATGAGCAGTTCTTC. Its translation: CAISPRGGNYNEQFF.

This rearrangement joins TRBV11-3 to TRBJ2-3; TRBD2 matches at 11 bases. The germline V gene has CDR1 SGHNT and CDR2 YENEEA. This CDR3 comprises 15 residues. The trim removed 4 bases at V and 4 bases at J, leaving 4 bases unmatched. DNA for the CDR3: TGTGCCAGCAGCTCGATTAGCGGGGGGGCAGATACGCAGTATTTT. Translating gives CASSSISGGADTQYF.

CDR3 protein: CASSPSGGWNYGYTF. Here the CDR3 DNA reads TGTGCCAGCAGCCCCTCAGGGGGCTGGAACTATGGCTACACCTTC. This chain uses TRBV7-3 with TRBJ1-2; 8 bases align to TRBD1. Looked up from germline, CDR1 is SGHTA and CDR2 is FQGTGA. The CDR3 extends over 15 amino acids. V dropped 5 bases and J dropped 2; count of bases not matched to a gene: 7.

Of note for this clone: Other nucleotide sequences in the sample specify the same CDR3. The CDR3: CASSLEGQSYGYTF. The CDR3 region has the DNA TGCGCCAGCAGCTTGGAGGGACAGAGCTATGGCTACACCTTC. This chain connects TRBV5-1 to TRBJ1-2, with TRBD1 matching over 7 bases. CDR3 length: 14 amino acids. Germline trimming cut 0 bases from V and 4 bases from J; bases unmatched to any gene: 3. CDR1 SGHRS and CDR2 YFSETQ come from the germline V gene.

The CDR3 loop reads CASSYSPRQGATEAFF. The CDR3 nucleotides are TGTGCCAGCAGTTACTCGCCCAGGCAGGGGGCCACTGAAGCTTTCTTT. The V call is TRBV6-5, the J call TRBJ1-1; 8 bases are a match to TRBD1. The CDR3 loop spans 16 amino acids. V lost 0 bases, J lost 4 bases, and 7 bases stayed unmatched. In germline, CDR1 is MNHEY, CDR2 SVGAGI.

The rearrangement joins TRBV5-1 to TRBJ2-3; maybe TRBD2 (6 bases). The CDR3 extends over 17 amino acids. Germline loops: CDR1 SGHRS, CDR2 YFSETQ. V dropped 4 bases and J dropped 0 bases, with 18 bases sitting between them. The CDR3 is CASSRTSRDFSTDTQYF. The CDR3 DNA sequence: TGCGCCAGCAGCCGCACAAGTAGGGACTTTAGCACAGATACGCAGTATTTT.

The rearrangement links TRBV9 to TRBJ2-5, with D perhaps TRBD2 (5 bases). With 4 bases removed from V and 9 bases from J, the gap between germline ends came to 16 bases. The V gene's germline CDR1 is SGDLS and CDR2 YYNGEE. The CDR3 has 13 amino acids. The chain's CDR3 is CASSPSTGVAQYF. For the CDR3, the DNA is TGTGCCAGCAGCCCATCGACCGGGGTGGCCCAGTACTTC.

This clone is a singleton in its sample. The chain joins TRBV5-1 to TRBJ2-7; a possible D gene is TRBD2 (5 bases). Germline V gene data show CDR1 as SGHRS and CDR2 as YFSETQ. The CDR3 loop spans 14 amino acids. V lost 3 bases to trimming and J lost 2 bases, with 12 bases between them. The CDR3 protein is CASSSTGMAYEQYF. In DNA form, the CDR3 reads TGCGCCAGCAGCTCGACCGGGATGGCCTACGAGCAGTACTTC. Complete variable domain (other parts from reference TRBV5-1 and TRBJ2-7): KAGVTQTPRYLIKTRGQQVTLSCSPISGHRSVSWYQQTPGQGLQFLFEYFSETQRNKGNFPGRFSGRQFSNSRSEMNVSTLELGDSALYLCASSSTGMAYEQYFGPGTRLTVT.

Remarks on this clone: Other DNA sequences in this sample translate to the same CDR3. The chain links TRBV5-1 to TRBJ1-5; no firm D call. V was clipped by 0 bases and J by 1 base, with 8 bases between them. From germline, CDR1 is SGHRS and CDR2 YFSETQ. CDR3 length: 15 amino acids. The CDR3 DNA follows: TGCGCCAGCAGCTTGGAGGGAGGAAGCAATCAGCCCCAGCATTTT. This codes for CASSLEGGSNQPQHF. Complete variable domain (other parts from reference TRBV5-1 and TRBJ1-5): KAGVTQTPRYLIKTRGQQVTLSCSPISGHRSVSWYQQTPGQGLQFLFEYFSETQRNKGNFPGRFSGRQFSNSRSEMNVSTLELGDSALYLCASSLEGGSNQPQHFGDGTRLSIL.

The rearrangement joins TRBV5-1 to TRBJ2-1; 14 bases are a match to TRBD2. Germline CDR1 is SGHRS and CDR2 is YFSETQ. This CDR3 comprises 15 residues. Germline trimming cut 4 bases from V and 8 bases from J; bases unmatched to any gene: 5. The CDR3 nucleotides read TGCGCCAGCAGCGCGACTAGCGGGAGGGCTCATGAGCAGTTCTTC. Translating it yields CASSATSGRAHEQFF.

CDR3 nucleotide sequence: TGCGCCAGCAGCCTGGACAGGGGGCACACTGAAGCTTTCTTT. Its translation: CASSLDRGHTEAFF. J is TRBJ1-1 and V is TRBV5-1; 11 positions agree with TRBD1. CDR3 length equals 14 residues. Germline loops: CDR1 SGHRS, CDR2 YFSETQ. V lost 4 bases, J lost 3 bases, and 2 bases stayed unmatched.